Each of the 20 T cell receptor beta chains below was sequenced from the same sample in a study of cytomegalovirus exposure and HLA in healthy donors. The primer mix had 60 Vbeta and 13 Jbeta primers. TCRdb's table, derived via immunoSEQ multiplex PCR, lists solely in-frame clones and lacks some. The sample carries about 160,000 clones, nearly 80% recorded once. What was sequenced was PBMCs. The source is a man between 18 and 29 years old in good health and CMV-seropositive.

The chain links TRBV19 to TRBJ2-1; 11 nucleotides line up with TRBD2. With 2 bases clipped from V and 9 bases from J, the junction kept 6 bases outside the gene matches. Per the germline V gene, CDR1 is LNHDA and CDR2 is SQIVND (reference sequence). CDR3 length: 15 amino acids. The CDR3 nucleotides read TGTGCCAGTAGTATAATTAGCGGGGGGGCCGGTGAGCAGTTCTTC. It encodes CASSIISGGAGEQFF.

As to this clone: The germline gene is not matched at one end of the junction; a read error may be the cause. This chain links TRBV5-1 with TRBJ2-3, with D perhaps matching TRBD1 (6 bases). The CDR3 contains 15 residues. CDR1 and CDR2 (germline): SGHRS, YFSETQ. The CDR3 coding sequence is TGCGCCAGCAGATTGGACAGCCTGCTCACAGATACGCAGTATTTT. Protein sequence: CASRLDSLLTDTQYF.

This chain connects TRBV9 to TRBJ2-5; D is perhaps TRBD1 (7 bases). V lost 4 bases to trimming and J lost 1 base, with 17 bases between them. CDR3 length: 16 amino acids. Germline loops: CDR1 SGDLS, CDR2 YYNGEE. The CDR3: CASSPWGDSFQETQYF. CDR3 DNA: TGTGCCAGCAGCCCCTGGGGGGACAGTTTCCAAGAGACCCAGTACTTC.

The J gene is TRBJ1-5, the V gene TRBV7-2; D may be TRBD1 (5 bases). The CDR3 runs to 15 residues. Germline loops: CDR1 SGHTA, CDR2 FQGNSA. The V end lost 1 base, the J end lost 4 bases, and 11 bases lay between the germline ends. The CDR3 nucleotides read TGTGCCAGCAGCTTAGTAAGTGGGACTAATCAGCCCCAGCATTTT. Translation gives CASSLVSGTNQPQHF.

Concerning this clone itself: The sample holds other DNA sequences that translate to the same CDR3. The genes are TRBV5-1 and TRBJ2-7; 9 bases line up with TRBD1. V trimming: 0 bases; J trimming: 3 bases; junction bases outside the gene matches: 1. CDR3 length equals 14 residues. Looked up from germline, CDR1 is SGHRS and CDR2 is YFSETQ. In DNA form, the CDR3 reads TGCGCCAGCAGCTTGGACAGGGGGCTCTACGAGCAGTACTTC. Translated, it gives CASSLDRGLYEQYF.

This CDR3 is CASSLRGSGNTIYF. In DNA, the CDR3 is TGTGCCAGCAGTCTAAGGGGGTCTGGAAACACCATATATTTT. The chain is built from TRBV2 and TRBJ1-3; weak D call: TRBD1 (6 bases). V lost 5 bases to trimming and J lost 1 base, with 9 bases between them. Germline values: CDR1 SNHLY, CDR2 FYNNEI. The CDR3 is made up of 14 amino acids.

The chain links TRBV7-9 to TRBJ1-5, with TRBD1 matching over 9 bases. Germline lookup yields CDR1 SEHNR and CDR2 FQNEAQ (reference sequence). Trimming took 7 bases from V and 8 from J; bases not matched to a gene: 6. The CDR3 sequence is 13 residues long. CDR3 nucleotide sequence: TGTGCCAGCATGGGACAGGGAGGTGAGCCCCAGCATTTT. Translation gives CASMGQGGEPQHF.

This clone was seen a few times. The chain links TRBV4-1 to TRBJ1-4; 11 nucleotides line up with TRBD1. The germline gives CDR1 MGHRA, CDR2 YSYEKL. The CDR3 runs to 19 residues. With 0 bases clipped from V and 7 bases from J, the junction kept 13 bases outside the gene matches. The CDR3 DNA follows: TGCGCCAGCAGCCAAGATCGGACAGGGGGCTTCGCGGTTGGTGAAAAACTGTTTTTT. Translated: CASSQDRTGGFAVGEKLFF.

This chain joins TRBV5-1 and TRBJ2-1; D unclear. CDR1 is SGHRS, CDR2 YFSETQ, per germline. With 0 bases removed from V and 5 bases from J, the gap between germline ends came to 12 bases. The CDR3 has 15 residues. For the CDR3, the DNA is TGCGCCAGCAGCTTGGGTAGTCTAACTGACAATGAGCAGTTCTTC. Translation gives CASSLGSLTDNEQFF.

The chain recombines TRBV11-1 with TRBJ2-1; D is perhaps TRBD1 (5 bases). Trimming shortened V by 0 bases and J by 8 bases, and 14 bases separated the two germline ends. This CDR3 comprises 15 residues. CDR1 SGHAT and CDR2 FQDESV come from the germline V gene (reference sequence). CDR3 DNA sequence: TGTGCCAGCAGCTTAGCGTCGCAGGGTGGCGATGAGCAGTTCTTC. Translation: CASSLASQGGDEQFF.

V gene TRBV30 combines with J gene TRBJ2-5, with D possibly matching TRBD2 (7 bases). This CDR3 has 15 residues. CDR1 and CDR2 from the germline V gene are GTSNPN and SVGIG (reference sequence). V lost 5 bases to trimming and J lost 2 bases, with 18 bases between them. The CDR3 sequence is CAWGPRGLLQETQYF. The CDR3 nucleotides are TGTGCCTGGGGCCCGCGGGGGCTGCTACAAGAGACCCAGTACTTC.

This rearrangement joins TRBV9 to TRBJ2-6, with 7 bases identical to TRBD1. The CDR3 consists of 19 residues. V was pared by 4 bases and J by 2 bases, with 15 bases of the junction left unmatched. Germline V gives CDR1 SGDLS, CDR2 YYNGEE. The CDR3, as DNA: TGTGCCAGCAGCACTCGACAGGGTGCAGGGTATCCTGGGGCCAACGTCCTGACTTTC. This translates into CASSTRQGAGYPGANVLTF.

The V and J genes are TRBV6-5 and TRBJ1-1; TRBD1 matches at 9 bases. The CDR3 is made up of 14 amino acids. The ends lost 7 bases at V and 3 bases at J; junction bases unmatched: 6. Germline assignment: CDR1 MNHEY and CDR2 SVGAGI. CDR3 DNA: TGTGCCAGCACTGGGGACAGGGCATACACTGAAGCTTTCTTT. Amino acids: CASTGDRAYTEAFF.

The chain recombines TRBV13 with TRBJ2-2, with 9 bases lining up with TRBD1. The length of the CDR3 is 16 residues. V shed 6 bases, J shed 3 bases, and the junction held 8 bases outside the gene matches. Germline V gives CDR1 PRHDT, CDR2 FYEKMQ (reference sequence). CDR3 loop: CASSPDRGWYTGELFF. The CDR3 nucleotides read TGTGCCAGCAGTCCTGACAGGGGGTGGTACACCGGGGAGCTGTTTTTT.

The V gene is TRBV4-1, the J gene TRBJ2-3, with TRBD1 matching over 8 bases. Trimming at V came to 4 bases and at J to 4 bases, leaving 4 bases not matched to a gene. Germline V CDR1 and CDR2: MGHRA, YSYEKL. The CDR3 length is 14 residues. CDR3: CASSPWTGSDTQYF. The CDR3 DNA sequence: TGCGCCAGCAGCCCGTGGACAGGGTCAGATACGCAGTATTTT.

In regard to this clone: The same CDR3 is also encoded by other DNA sequences in this sample. This rearrangement joins TRBV5-1 to TRBJ2-5; D is ambiguous. Trimming cost V 2 bases and J 5 bases, with 7 bases left between them. This CDR3 is built from 12 residues. Germline-derived CDR1 and CDR2 are SGHRS and YFSETQ. The CDR3 sequence is CASSFLQETQYF. The CDR3 DNA sequence: TGCGCCAGCAGCTTTCTACAGGAGACCCAGTACTTC.

The V gene is TRBV5-1, the J gene TRBJ2-5, with 10 bases lining up with TRBD2. The CDR3 runs 16 residues. J gave up 4 bases and V 4 bases, and 10 bases lay outside the gene matches. Germline CDR1 and CDR2: SGHRS and YFSETQ. The CDR3 nucleotides are TGCGCCAGCAGCCCCCGAAGCGGGGGGGGAAGAGAGACCCAGTACTTC. Amino acid sequence: CASSPRSGGGRETQYF.

This chain connects TRBV6-5 to TRBJ1-2; 8 bases are shared with TRBD1. Trimming took 6 bases from V and 0 from J; bases not matched to a gene: 3. The CDR3 totals 14 residues. Germline V CDR1 and CDR2: MNHEY, SVGAGI. The CDR3 here is CASSRDRPNYGYTF. CDR3 nucleotide sequence: TGTGCCAGCAGCCGGGACAGGCCTAACTATGGCTACACCTTC.

The V and J genes are TRBV5-8 and TRBJ1-1; D call uncertain. The CDR3 length is 17 residues. Germline V gives CDR1 SGHTS, CDR2 YDEGEE. V was clipped by 2 bases and J by 0 bases, with 17 bases between them. The CDR3 DNA follows: TGTGCCAGCAGCTTTATTTACCTACCCACCCTGAACACTGAAGCTTTCTTT. Protein product: CASSFIYLPTLNTEAFF.

This clone came up a few times. This chain links TRBV30 with TRBJ2-2; TRBD2 is a possible D gene (6 bases). Trimming removed 5 bases at V and 5 bases at J, with 15 bases between. Germline assignment: CDR1 GTSNPN and CDR2 SVGIG (reference sequence). The CDR3 runs 14 residues. The CDR3 loop reads CAWSGRRQTGELFF. As DNA, the CDR3 is TGTGCCTGGTCCGGGAGAAGACAGACCGGGGAGCTGTTTTTT.